The 30 T cell receptor beta chains in this list originate from one sample, sequenced in a study of blood T cell repertoires in COVID-19. Some clones are missing from TCRdb's copy, which holds only in-frame ones; the method was immunoSEQ multiplex PCR. The data show under 400,000 clones, roughly 85% seen once. The sample consisted of PBMCs or T cells enriched from blood (not recorded which). The source of these receptors is a woman aged 40 to 50 with acute COVID-19.

The CDR3 loop reads CASSTYISLAGSYNEQFF. CDR3 coding DNA: TGTGCCAGCAGCACATATATTTCGCTAGCGGGAAGTTACAATGAGCAGTTCTTC. The chain links TRBV28 to TRBJ2-1; 9 positions agree with TRBD2. V lost 6 bases, J lost 4 bases, and 16 bases stayed unmatched. CDR1 and CDR2 (germline): MDHEN, SYDVKM. This CDR3 is 18 amino acids long.

The V gene is TRBV2, the J gene TRBJ1-1; perhaps TRBD1 as D (5 bases). Per the germline V gene, CDR1 is SNHLY and CDR2 is FYNNEI. The CDR3 is 13 amino acids. V lost 6 bases and J 0 bases, leaving 8 bases between the germline ends. The CDR3, as DNA: TGTGCCAGCAGGACAGAATTGAACACTGAAGCTTTCTTT. Its protein is CASRTELNTEAFF.

This rearrangement joins TRBV24-1 to TRBJ2-2, with TRBD1 identical over 7 bases. This CDR3 spans 13 amino acids. Germline trimming cut 9 bases from V and 1 base from J; bases unmatched to any gene: 1. From germline, CDR1 is KGHDR and CDR2 SFDVKD. Here the CDR3 DNA reads TGTGCCACCCGGGACAGGAACACCGGGGAGCTGTTTTTT. Translated, it gives CATRDRNTGELFF.

This sequence joins TRBV24-1 and TRBJ1-4; 8 nucleotides match TRBD1. The length of the CDR3 is 13 residues. V lost 4 bases and J lost 14; bases outside the gene matches: 8. Germline CDR1 KGHDR, CDR2 SFDVKD. CDR3 in amino acids: CATSDRNRGDLFF. For the CDR3, the DNA is TGTGCCACCAGTGACCGTAACAGGGGGGATCTGTTTTTT.

The chain uses TRBV2 and TRBJ2-2; 7 nucleotides align to TRBD2. Trimming cost V 5 bases and J 4 bases; bases outside gene matches: 7. Looked up from germline, CDR1 is SNHLY and CDR2 is FYNNEI. There are 15 residues in the CDR3. CDR3 in DNA: TGTGCCAGCAGTATTAGCGGGTCGAGCACCGGGGAGCTGTTTTTT. Its protein is CASSISGSSTGELFF.

This chain connects TRBV12-5 to TRBJ2-3; TRBD1 might be the D (6 bases). CDR3 length: 14 residues. CDR1 is LGHNT, CDR2 FRNRAP, per germline. Deletions cut 8 bases from V and 6 bases from J, with 18 bases between. This CDR3 reads CASYSQGPRDTQYF. CDR3 DNA sequence: TGTGCTAGTTATTCACAGGGACCAAGGGATACGCAGTATTTT.

The gene calls are TRBV5-5 and TRBJ2-7; perhaps TRBD2 as D (6 bases). Trimming removed 4 bases at V and 4 bases at J, with 15 bases between. The CDR3 is 14 amino acids. CDR1 is SGHKS and CDR2 is YYEKEE in the germline V gene (reference sequence). CDR3 sequence (DNA): TGTGCCAGCAGCACCTGGGACTCTCATTACGAGCAGTACTTC. Its translation: CASSTWDSHYEQYF.

The chain has TRBV10-3 and TRBJ1-5; D is uncertain. The CDR3 spans 12 residues. Germline loops: CDR1 ENHRY, CDR2 SYGVKD. With 5 bases removed from V and 7 bases from J, the gap between germline ends came to 9 bases. CDR3 region: CAISWAGQPQHF. CDR3 DNA sequence: TGTGCCATCAGTTGGGCGGGGCAGCCCCAGCATTTT.

This chain uses TRBV7-2 with TRBJ1-5, with D maybe TRBD1 (5 bases). CDR1 and CDR2 from the germline V gene are SGHTA and FQGNSA. The CDR3 loop spans 15 amino acids. Trimming removed 1 base from V and 4 bases from J, with 11 bases in between. The CDR3 reads CASSLGDSANQPQHF. CDR3 sequence (DNA): TGTGCCAGCAGCTTAGGAGACAGCGCGAATCAGCCCCAGCATTTT.

The table lists this clone with a count of one. Within the sample, other DNA sequences also encode this same CDR3. The gene calls are TRBV6-5 and TRBJ1-2, with 12 bases fitting TRBD1. This CDR3 has 14 amino acids. With V trimmed by 5 bases and J by 8 bases, 6 bases remained unmatched. Germline V gene lookup returns CDR1 MNHEY and CDR2 SVGAGI. This CDR3 reads CASSPGTGGRGYTF. CDR3 in DNA: TGTGCCAGCAGTCCCGGGACAGGGGGCCGCGGCTACACCTTC.

V is TRBV5-1 and J is TRBJ2-7; maybe TRBD1 (6 bases). The germline V and J ends were trimmed by 7 bases and 6 bases, with 23 bases remaining between them. The CDR3 consists of 15 residues. Per germline, CDR1 SGHRS and CDR2 YFSETQ. CDR3: CASQPTTGPLFEQYF. The CDR3, as DNA: TGCGCCAGCCAACCAACGACAGGACCTCTGTTCGAGCAGTACTTC.

The chain couples TRBV28 to TRBJ1-6; D may be TRBD1 (5 bases). V was shortened by 3 bases and J by 7 bases, with 13 bases between the two germline ends. CDR3 length equals 15 residues. Germline values: CDR1 MDHEN, CDR2 SYDVKM. CDR3 sequence reads: CASSFGQGRNSPLHF. CDR3 nucleotide sequence: TGTGCCAGCAGTTTCGGCCAGGGAAGAAATTCACCCCTCCACTTT.

This rearrangement joins TRBV28 to TRBJ1-5; D is perhaps TRBD1 (6 bases). CDR1 is MDHEN, CDR2 SYDVKM, per germline. V was clipped by 8 bases and J by 4 bases, with 9 bases between them. This CDR3 region has 12 residues. CDR3 in DNA: TGTGCCAGCTTTACAGGGAATCAGCCCCAGCATTTT. Translation: CASFTGNQPQHF.

V and J are TRBV5-1 and TRBJ1-1; D is unclear. From germline, CDR1 is SGHRS and CDR2 YFSETQ. The CDR3 has 13 amino acids. V dropped 0 bases and J dropped 7 bases, with 10 bases sitting between them. CDR3 sequence reads: CASSLDSSIEAFF. CDR3 nucleotides: TGCGCCAGCAGCTTGGACAGCTCAATTGAAGCTTTCTTT. The variable domain in full, completed from reference TRBV5-1 and TRBJ1-1, reads KAGVTQTPRYLIKTRGQQVTLSCSPISGHRSVSWYQQTPGQGLQFLFEYFSETQRNKGNFPGRFSGRQFSNSRSEMNVSTLELGDSALYLCASSLDSSIEAFFGQGTRLTVV.

The chain links TRBV4-1 to TRBJ2-1; TRBD2 matches 13 bases. CDR1 is MGHRA and CDR2 is YSYEKL in the germline V gene. This CDR3 has 16 amino acids. V lost 2 bases and J lost 8; bases outside the gene matches: 6. The CDR3 loop reads CASSQQTSGRQDEQFF. For the CDR3, the DNA is TGCGCCAGCAGCCAACAGACTAGCGGGAGGCAGGATGAGCAGTTCTTC.

The CDR3 is CASSSPGGPTYNEQFF. The CDR3 nucleotides are TGTGCCAGCAGTTCCCCGGGAGGGCCCACCTACAATGAGCAGTTCTTC. The chain links TRBV28 to TRBJ2-1; TRBD2 matches 8 bases. CDR1 and CDR2 (germline): MDHEN, SYDVKM. The CDR3 has 16 residues. With V trimmed by 4 bases and J by 2 bases, 7 bases remained unmatched.

The DNA for the CDR3 is TGTGCCACCAGCAGATCTTACTTTAGCGGGAGCTCGCCCGAGCAGTACTTC. Amino acids: CATSRSYFSGSSPEQYF. This chain connects TRBV15 to TRBJ2-7, with 9 bases aligning to TRBD2. Germline lookup yields CDR1 LNHNV and CDR2 YYDKDF (reference sequence). V was pared by 2 bases and J by 6 bases, with 14 bases of the junction left unmatched. The CDR3 is made up of 17 amino acids.

The gene calls are TRBV2 and TRBJ2-3; 9 nucleotides line up with TRBD2. CDR1 is SNHLY and CDR2 is FYNNEI in the germline V gene. The CDR3 runs to 16 residues. The V gene end was trimmed by 3 bases and the J gene end by 0 bases; junction bases not matched to a gene: 4. CDR3 residues: CASSEERGVSTDTQYF. Here the CDR3 DNA reads TGTGCCAGCAGTGAGGAGCGGGGGGTAAGCACAGATACGCAGTATTTT. The whole variable domain, filled in from reference TRBV2 and TRBJ2-3, reads EPEVTQTPSHQVTQMGQEVILRCVPISNHLYFYWYRQILGQKVEFLVSFYNNEISEKSEIFDDQFSVERPDGSNFTLKIRSTKLEDSAMYFCASSEERGVSTDTQYFGPGTRLTVL.

V usage is TRBV7-6 and J usage is TRBJ1-1, with D perhaps matching TRBD1 (6 bases). CDR3 length: 15 amino acids. Trimming pared 4 bases from V and 0 bases from J, leaving 12 bases between. Per germline, CDR1 SGHVS and CDR2 FNYEAQ. The CDR3 bases are TGTGCCAGCAGCTACCAAGGGGACATGAACACTGAAGCTTTCTTT. Translated, it gives CASSYQGDMNTEAFF.

This rearrangement joins TRBV7-2 to TRBJ2-5; D uncertain. The CDR3 is 15 amino acids. V lost 2 bases and J 3 bases, leaving 13 bases between the germline ends. Per germline, CDR1 SGHTA and CDR2 FQGNSA. The CDR3 sequence: CASSLYVLDEETQYF. For the CDR3, the DNA is TGTGCCAGCAGCTTATATGTTCTAGACGAAGAGACCCAGTACTTC.

CDR3 amino acids: CASSMTGGGYTF. The CDR3 region has the DNA TGTGCCAGTAGTATGACAGGGGGAGGCTACACCTTC. J is TRBJ1-2 and V is TRBV19; TRBD1 aligns across 9 bases. The V and J ends lost 3 bases and 8 bases, in that order; junction bases with no gene match: 1. The germline V gene encodes CDR1 LNHDA and CDR2 SQIVND (reference sequence). The CDR3 covers 12 residues.

The J gene is TRBJ1-1, the V gene TRBV5-1; 8 nucleotides line up with TRBD1. The ends lost 4 bases at V and 4 bases at J; junction bases unmatched: 9. Germline CDR1 reads SGHRS; CDR2 reads YFSETQ. The CDR3 is 15 residues long. The CDR3, as DNA: TGCGCCAGCAGCAGAACCGGGACAGGATTCACTGAAGCTTTCTTT. Its translation is CASSRTGTGFTEAFF.

A few counts support this clone. The chain recombines TRBV5-8 with TRBJ1-6; maybe TRBD1 (6 bases). CDR3 length equals 15 residues. V gave up 1 base and J gave up 7 bases, with 12 bases separating them. The germline V gene encodes CDR1 SGHTS and CDR2 YDEGEE. Here the CDR3 DNA reads TGTGCCAGCAGCTTGCTACAGGGCGTAAATTCACCCCTCCACTTT. Its translation: CASSLLQGVNSPLHF.

The chain has TRBV7-2 and TRBJ2-6, with D tentatively TRBD1 (5 bases). This CDR3 region has 15 residues. Germline V lookup: CDR1 SGHTA, CDR2 FQGNSA. Between the trimmed V and J ends, which lost 3 bases and 4 bases, there was a span of 10 bases. The CDR3: CASSFSGLGANVLTF. The CDR3 DNA reads TGTGCCAGCAGCTTTTCAGGGCTCGGGGCCAACGTCCTGACTTTC.

This clone appeared once. The chain recombines TRBV27 with TRBJ1-2; D is possibly TRBD1 (5 bases). This CDR3 spans 16 amino acids. V was trimmed by 4 bases and J by 1 base, leaving 16 bases between them. Germline-derived CDR1 and CDR2 are MNHEY and SMNVEV (reference sequence). In nucleotides, the CDR3 is TGTGCCAGCAGTTCTACCTCAGGGAAGGTTAACTATGGCTACACCTTC. It codes for CASSSTSGKVNYGYTF.

The chain carries TRBV11-2 and TRBJ2-1; maybe TRBD2 (5 bases). Germline V gives CDR1 SGHAT, CDR2 FQNNGV. The CDR3 spans 13 residues. V was trimmed by 7 bases and J by 1 base, leaving 8 bases between them. CDR3 nucleotide sequence: TGTGCCAGCAAACGAGGGTCCTACAATGAGCAGTTCTTC. This codes for CASKRGSYNEQFF.

A remark on this clone: The sample contains more than one DNA sequence encoding this CDR3. V usage is TRBV3-1 (or the pseudogene TRBV3-2) and J usage is TRBJ2-2; D unresolved. Looked up from germline, CDR1 is LGHDT and CDR2 is YNNKEL (reference sequence). V lost 1 base and J 5 bases, leaving 5 bases between the germline ends. This CDR3 is 13 amino acids long. The CDR3 protein is CASSQVRTGELFF. The CDR3 DNA reads TGTGCCAGCAGCCAAGTCCGGACCGGGGAGCTGTTTTTT.

The gene calls are TRBV28 and TRBJ2-7; 13 bases agree with TRBD2. This CDR3 contains 14 residues. Per the germline V gene, CDR1 is MDHEN and CDR2 is SYDVKM. V was clipped by 5 bases and J by 5 bases; unmatched bases: 3. Here the CDR3 DNA reads TGTGCCAGCAGTCGACTAGCGGGAGGACACGAGCAGTACTTC. Amino acid sequence: CASSRLAGGHEQYF.

This chain uses TRBV15 with TRBJ2-7, with a weak D call TRBD2 (6 bases). This CDR3 has 12 residues. Per the germline V gene, CDR1 is LNHNV and CDR2 is YYDKDF (reference sequence). V was trimmed by 1 base and J by 10 bases, leaving 11 bases between them. The CDR3 spells CATSRVEGTQYF. CDR3 sequence (DNA): TGTGCCACCAGCAGAGTCGAGGGGACTCAGTACTTC.

This clone was counted only a few times. The chain employs TRBV14 and TRBJ2-1; TRBD2 matches 8 bases. CDR1 SGHDN and CDR2 FVKESK come from the germline V gene. The CDR3 spans 17 residues. V gave up 0 bases and J gave up 7 bases; unmatched junction bases: 11. In DNA form, the CDR3 reads TGTGCCAGCAGCCAAGATGTCGGGAGGGCCGGAGGGAATGAGCAGTTCTTC. Protein product: CASSQDVGRAGGNEQFF.